The clone carrying this T cell receptor beta chain was seen a single time. The entry originates in a study of blood T cell repertoires in COVID-19. For the study at large: Sites across the United States, Italy and Spain contributed samples from acute and convalescent COVID-19. Sources were T cells, B-cell-depleted T cells, or PBMCs; the material itself was cDNA or gDNA.

V lost 6 bases, J lost 8 bases, and 13 bases lay in between. The CDR3 contains 11 residues. The germline V gene has CDR1 DFQATT and CDR2 SNEGSKA (reference sequence). Original handling: Nucleated cell counts were estimated from reference gene primer amplification. The protocol was immunoSEQ multiplex PCR, while the TCRdb copy is restricted to in-frame clones and leaves out a portion. The V and J calls and clone size are taken from that table; D and trimming were inferred from the DNA. The sample contains more than 400,000 clones, 70% to 90% of which appear only once. This TCR was recovered from a human donor in a cohort sampled during active COVID-19. The material sequenced was peripheral blood. The chain uses TRBV20-1 and TRBJ1-2; D unresolved. For the CDR3, the DNA is TGCAGTGCCCGGTTATCGCCGGGCTACACCTTC. Protein product: CSARLSPGYTF.